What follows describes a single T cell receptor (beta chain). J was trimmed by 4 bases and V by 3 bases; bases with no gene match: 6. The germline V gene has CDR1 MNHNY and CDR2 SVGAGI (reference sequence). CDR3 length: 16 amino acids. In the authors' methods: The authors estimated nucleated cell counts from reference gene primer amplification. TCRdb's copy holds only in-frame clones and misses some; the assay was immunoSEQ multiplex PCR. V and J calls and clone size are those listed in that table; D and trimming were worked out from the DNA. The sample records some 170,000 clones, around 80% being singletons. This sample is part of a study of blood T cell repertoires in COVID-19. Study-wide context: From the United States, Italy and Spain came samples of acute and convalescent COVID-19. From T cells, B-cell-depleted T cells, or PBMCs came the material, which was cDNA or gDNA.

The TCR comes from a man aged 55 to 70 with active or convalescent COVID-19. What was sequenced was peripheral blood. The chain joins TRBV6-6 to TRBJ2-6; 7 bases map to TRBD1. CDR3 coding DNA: TGTGCCAGCAGTTATTCGACAGGGTCCGGGGCCAACGTCCTGACTTTC. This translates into CASSYSTGSGANVLTF.